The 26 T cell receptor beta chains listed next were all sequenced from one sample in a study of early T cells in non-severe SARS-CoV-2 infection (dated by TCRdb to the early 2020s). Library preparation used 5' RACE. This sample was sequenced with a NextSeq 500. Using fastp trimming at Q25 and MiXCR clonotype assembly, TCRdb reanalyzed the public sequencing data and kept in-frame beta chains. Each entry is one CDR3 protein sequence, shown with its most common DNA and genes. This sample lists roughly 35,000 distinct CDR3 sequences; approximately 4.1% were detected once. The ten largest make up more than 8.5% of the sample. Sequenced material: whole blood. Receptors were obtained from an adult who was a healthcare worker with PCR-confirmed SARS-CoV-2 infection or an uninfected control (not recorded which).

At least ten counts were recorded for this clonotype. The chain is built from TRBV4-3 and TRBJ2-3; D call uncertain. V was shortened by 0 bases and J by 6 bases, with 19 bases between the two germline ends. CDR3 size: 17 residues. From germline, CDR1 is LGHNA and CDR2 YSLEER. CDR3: CASSQDRGEGFGDTQYF. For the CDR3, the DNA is TGCGCCAGCAGCCAAGATAGAGGCGAAGGCTTTGGGGATACGCAGTATTTT.

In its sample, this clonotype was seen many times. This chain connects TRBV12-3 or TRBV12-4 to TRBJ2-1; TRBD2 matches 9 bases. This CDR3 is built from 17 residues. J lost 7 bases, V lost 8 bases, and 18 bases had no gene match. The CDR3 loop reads CASLDRRPGLALNEQFF. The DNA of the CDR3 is TGTGCCAGCCTGGACCGAAGACCGGGACTAGCCCTAAATGAGCAGTTCTTC.

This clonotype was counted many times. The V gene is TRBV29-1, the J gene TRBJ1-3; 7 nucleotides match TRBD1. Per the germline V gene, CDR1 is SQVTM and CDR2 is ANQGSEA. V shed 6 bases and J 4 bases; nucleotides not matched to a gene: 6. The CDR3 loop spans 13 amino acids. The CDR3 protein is CSVIPGQGNTIYF. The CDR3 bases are TGCAGCGTCATCCCGGGACAGGGAAACACCATATATTTT.

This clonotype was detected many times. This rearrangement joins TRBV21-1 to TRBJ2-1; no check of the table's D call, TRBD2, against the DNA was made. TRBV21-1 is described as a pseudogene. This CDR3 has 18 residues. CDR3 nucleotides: TGTGCCAGCAGCAAAGCGCTTTGGCGGGCGAGCTCCTACAATGAGCAGTTCTTC. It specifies CASSKALWRASSYNEQFF.

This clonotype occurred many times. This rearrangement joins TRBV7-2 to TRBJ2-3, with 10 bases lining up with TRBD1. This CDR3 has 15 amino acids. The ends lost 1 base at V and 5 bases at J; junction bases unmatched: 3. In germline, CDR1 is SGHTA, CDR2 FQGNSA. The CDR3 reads CASSLGQGAGDTQYF. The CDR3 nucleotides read TGTGCCAGCAGCTTAGGACAGGGGGCAGGAGATACGCAGTATTTT. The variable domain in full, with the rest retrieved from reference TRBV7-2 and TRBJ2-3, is GAGVSQSPSNKVTEKGKDVELRCDPISGHTALYWYRQSLGQGLEFLIYFQGNSAPDKSGLPSDRFSAERTGGSVSTLTIQRTQQEDSAVYLCASSLGQGAGDTQYFGPGTRLTVL.

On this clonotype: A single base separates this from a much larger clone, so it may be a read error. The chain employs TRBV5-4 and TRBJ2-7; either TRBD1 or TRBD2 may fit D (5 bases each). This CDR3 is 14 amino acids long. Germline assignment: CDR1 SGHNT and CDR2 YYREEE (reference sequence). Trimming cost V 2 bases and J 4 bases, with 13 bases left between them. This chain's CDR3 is CASSFERTKYEQYF. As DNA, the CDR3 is TGTGCCAGCAGCTTTGAGCGGACAAAATACGAGCAGTACTTC.

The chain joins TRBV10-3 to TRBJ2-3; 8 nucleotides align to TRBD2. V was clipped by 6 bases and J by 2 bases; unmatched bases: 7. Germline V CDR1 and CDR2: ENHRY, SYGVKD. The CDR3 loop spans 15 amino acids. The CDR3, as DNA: TGTGCCATCAGCCCGACTAGCGCCAACACAGATACGCAGTATTTT. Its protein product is CAISPTSANTDTQYF.

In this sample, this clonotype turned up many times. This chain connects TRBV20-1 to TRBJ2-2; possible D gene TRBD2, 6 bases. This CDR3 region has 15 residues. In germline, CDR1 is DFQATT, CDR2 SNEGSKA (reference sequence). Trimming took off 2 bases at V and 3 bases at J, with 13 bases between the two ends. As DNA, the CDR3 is TGCAGTGCTAGATCGGCGGGATTGGACACCGGGGAGCTGTTTTTT. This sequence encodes CSARSAGLDTGELFF.

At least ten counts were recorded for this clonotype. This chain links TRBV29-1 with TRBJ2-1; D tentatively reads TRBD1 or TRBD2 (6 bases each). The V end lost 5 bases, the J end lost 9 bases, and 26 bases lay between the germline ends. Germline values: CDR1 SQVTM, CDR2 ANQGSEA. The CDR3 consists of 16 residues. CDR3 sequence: CSVRSMGTPGGGEQFF. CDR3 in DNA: TGCAGCGTTCGCTCTATGGGGACGCCCGGAGGGGGTGAGCAGTTCTTC.

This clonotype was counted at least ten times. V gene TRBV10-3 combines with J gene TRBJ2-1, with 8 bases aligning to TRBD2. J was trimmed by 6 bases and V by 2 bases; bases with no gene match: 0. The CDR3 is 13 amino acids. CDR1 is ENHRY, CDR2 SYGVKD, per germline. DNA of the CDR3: TGTGCCATCAGTGAGGGGACTAGCAATGAGCAGTTCTTC. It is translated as CAISEGTSNEQFF.

The chain's CDR3 is CASSSTDTGNTDTQYF. The CDR3 nucleotides are TGTGCCAGCAGCTCCACCGACACAGGGAACACAGATACGCAGTATTTT. The chain carries TRBV7-9 and TRBJ2-3; tentatively, D is TRBD1 (6 bases). The CDR3 length is 16 residues. Trimming stripped 4 bases from V and 2 bases from J, with 16 bases between. Germline-derived CDR1 and CDR2 are SEHNR and FQNEAQ (reference sequence).

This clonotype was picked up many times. The CDR3: CASSLMQGSQPQHF. CDR3 DNA sequence: TGTGCCAGCAGTTTAATGCAGGGGAGTCAGCCCCAGCATTTT. The V call is TRBV12-3 or TRBV12-4, the J call TRBJ1-5; weak D call: TRBD1 (6 bases). Trimming took 2 bases from V and 6 from J, leaving 11 bases between them. The CDR3 extends over 14 amino acids.

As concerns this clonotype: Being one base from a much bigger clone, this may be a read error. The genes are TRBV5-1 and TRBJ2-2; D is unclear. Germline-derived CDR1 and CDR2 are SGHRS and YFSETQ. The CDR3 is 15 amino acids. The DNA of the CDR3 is TGCACCAGCAGCGCGCGTACGATCGATACCGGGGAGCTGTTTTTT. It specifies CTSSARTIDTGELFF.

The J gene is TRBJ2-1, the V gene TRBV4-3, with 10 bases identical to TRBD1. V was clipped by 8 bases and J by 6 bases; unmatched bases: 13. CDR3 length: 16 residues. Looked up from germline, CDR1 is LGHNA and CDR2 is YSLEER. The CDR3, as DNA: TGCGCCAGCGGACCCTCGTGGGGACAGGGGCTCAATGAGCAGTTCTTC. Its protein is CASGPSWGQGLNEQFF.

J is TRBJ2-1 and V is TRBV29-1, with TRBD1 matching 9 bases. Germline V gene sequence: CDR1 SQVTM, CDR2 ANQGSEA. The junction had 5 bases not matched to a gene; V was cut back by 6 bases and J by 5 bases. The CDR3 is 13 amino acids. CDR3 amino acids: CSVGTGRDNEQFF. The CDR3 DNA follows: TGCAGCGTGGGGACAGGGCGAGACAATGAGCAGTTCTTC.

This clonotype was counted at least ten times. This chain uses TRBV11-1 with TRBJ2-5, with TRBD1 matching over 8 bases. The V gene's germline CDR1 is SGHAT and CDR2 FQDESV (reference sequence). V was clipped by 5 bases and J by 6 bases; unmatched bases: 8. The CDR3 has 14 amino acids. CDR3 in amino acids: CASSEQDREQTQYF. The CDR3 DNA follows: TGTGCCAGCAGCGAACAGGACAGGGAACAGACCCAGTACTTC. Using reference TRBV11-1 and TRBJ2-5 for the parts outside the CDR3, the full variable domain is EAEVAQSPRYKITEKSQAVAFWCDPISGHATLYWYRQILGQGPELLVQFQDESVVDDSQLPKDRFSAERLKGVDSTLKIQPAELGDSAMYLCASSEQDREQTQYFGPGTRLLVL.

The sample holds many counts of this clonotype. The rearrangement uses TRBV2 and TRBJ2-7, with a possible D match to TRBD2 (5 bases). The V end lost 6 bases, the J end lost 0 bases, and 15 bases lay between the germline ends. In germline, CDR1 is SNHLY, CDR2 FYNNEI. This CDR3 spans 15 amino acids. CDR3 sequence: CASSGMRARSYEQYV. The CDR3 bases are TGTGCCAGCAGCGGAATGAGGGCCCGCTCCTACGAGCAGTACGTC.

The CDR3 protein is CASRETTRFNEQFF. The CDR3 bases are TGTGCCAGCAGGGAGACCACGCGATTCAATGAGCAGTTCTTC. The J gene is TRBJ2-1, the V gene TRBV28; D gene unclear. The CDR3 is 14 residues long. Trimming removed 6 bases at V and 6 bases at J, with 15 bases between. Germline lookup yields CDR1 MDHEN and CDR2 SYDVKM.

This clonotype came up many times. The CDR3 DNA reads TGTGCCAGCAGCTTAGGGAATAGGGGCACAGATACGCAGTATTTT. As protein: CASSLGNRGTDTQYF. The V gene is TRBV7-2, the J gene TRBJ2-3; D not certain. This CDR3 spans 15 amino acids. The V gene's germline CDR1 is SGHTA and CDR2 FQGNSA. V lost 1 base to trimming and J lost 1 base, with 9 bases between them.

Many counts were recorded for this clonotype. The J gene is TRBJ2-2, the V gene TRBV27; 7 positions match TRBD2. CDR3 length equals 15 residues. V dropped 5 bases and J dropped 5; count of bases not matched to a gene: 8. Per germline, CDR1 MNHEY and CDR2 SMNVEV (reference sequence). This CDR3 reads CASSTLAGVTGELFF. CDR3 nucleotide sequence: TGTGCCAGCAGTACCCTTGCGGGAGTTACCGGGGAGCTGTTTTTT.

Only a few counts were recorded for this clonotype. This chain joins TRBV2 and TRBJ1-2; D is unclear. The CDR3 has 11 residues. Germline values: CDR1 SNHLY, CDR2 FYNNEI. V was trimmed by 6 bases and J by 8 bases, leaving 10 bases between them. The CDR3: CASSPPQGYTF. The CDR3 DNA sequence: TGTGCCAGCAGCCCCCCGCAGGGCTACACCTTC.

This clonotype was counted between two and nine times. DNA of the CDR3: TGCGCCAGCAGCTTGGTTGGAGGTGTGGAGACTGAAGCTTTCTTT. It codes for CASSLVGGVETEAFF. The V and J genes are TRBV5-1 and TRBJ1-1; D is unresolved. Germline values: CDR1 SGHRS, CDR2 YFSETQ. This CDR3 is built from 15 residues. Trimming left V 0 bases short and J 5 bases short, with 14 bases between.

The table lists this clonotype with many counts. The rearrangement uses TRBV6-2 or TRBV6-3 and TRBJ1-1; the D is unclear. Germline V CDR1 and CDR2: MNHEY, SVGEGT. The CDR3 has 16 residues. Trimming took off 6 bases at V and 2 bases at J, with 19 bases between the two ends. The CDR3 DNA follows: TGTGCCAGCAGCCCAGGATACTACCGGTTAAACACTGAAGCTTTCTTT. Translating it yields CASSPGYYRLNTEAFF.

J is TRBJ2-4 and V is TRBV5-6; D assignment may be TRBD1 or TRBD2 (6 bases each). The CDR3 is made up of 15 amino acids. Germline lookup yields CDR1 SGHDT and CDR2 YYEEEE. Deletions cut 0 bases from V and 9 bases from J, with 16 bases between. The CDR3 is CASSLEGRGGGIQYF. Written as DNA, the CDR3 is TGTGCCAGCAGCTTGGAGGGCAGGGGAGGTGGCATTCAGTACTTC.

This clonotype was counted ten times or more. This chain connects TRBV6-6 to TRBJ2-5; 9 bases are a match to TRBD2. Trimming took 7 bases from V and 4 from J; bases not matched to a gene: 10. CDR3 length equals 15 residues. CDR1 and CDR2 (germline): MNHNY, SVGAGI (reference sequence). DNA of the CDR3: TGTGCCAGCACGGCCGGGCGGGAGGGAACAGAGACCCAGTACTTC. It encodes CASTAGREGTETQYF.

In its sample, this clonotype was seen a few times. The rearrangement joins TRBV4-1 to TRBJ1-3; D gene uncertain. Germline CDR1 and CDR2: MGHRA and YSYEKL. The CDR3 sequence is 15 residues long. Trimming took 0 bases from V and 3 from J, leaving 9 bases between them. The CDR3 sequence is CASSQDPGLGNTIYF. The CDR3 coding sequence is TGCGCCAGCAGCCAAGATCCAGGCCTTGGAAACACCATATATTTT.